This T cell receptor (beta chain) appears in the sequencing data of a study of blood T cell repertoires in COVID-19. Looking at the study overall: Whether acute or convalescent, the COVID-19 samples came from the United States, Italy and Spain. Sample material is recorded as cDNA or gDNA derived from T cells, B-cell-depleted T cells, or PBMCs.

How the authors handled the data: Amplified reference gene primers provided the basis for estimating nucleated cell counts. Some clones are missing from TCRdb's copy, which holds only in-frame ones; the method was immunoSEQ multiplex PCR. V, J and clone size are taken as reported in that table, and D and trimming were inferred from the DNA itself. The profile covers under 300,000 clones, with more than 75% appearing a single time and more than 9% taken by the ten largest. The receptor was derived from an older man with acute or convalescent COVID-19. Material: peripheral blood.

In nucleotides, the CDR3 is TGTGCCAGCAGTGACTGGGCCCCGGCATTTAACTATGGCTACACCTTC. Amino acid sequence: CASSDWAPAFNYGYTF. The genes are TRBV2 and TRBJ1-2; unclear D gene. CDR1 and CDR2 from the germline V gene are SNHLY and FYNNEI. CDR3 length: 16 residues. Trimming left V 3 bases short and J 1 base short, with 15 bases between. Together with reference TRBV2 and TRBJ1-2, the CDR3 gives the full variable domain: EPEVTQTPSHQVTQMGQEVILRCVPISNHLYFYWYRQILGQKVEFLVSFYNNEISEKSEIFDDQFSVERPDGSNFTLKIRSTKLEDSAMYFCASSDWAPAFNYGYTFGSGTRLTVV.